This record looks at one T cell receptor (beta chain) sequence and its context. V lost 3 bases and J lost 0; bases outside the gene matches: 8. This CDR3 contains 17 residues. The germline gives CDR1 PRHDT, CDR2 FYEKMQ (reference sequence). Method: immunoSEQ multiplex PCR; TCRdb's copy keeps in-frame clones and lacks some. The table records tens of thousands of clones, roughly two thirds of them present only once. The sample originates from a study of CD4+ T cells in melanoma. The chain employs TRBV13 and TRBJ1-1, with 9 bases that match TRBD1. The sequence was collected from a human donor with melanoma. Sequenced: tumor tissue. CDR3 coding DNA: TGTGCCAGCAGCTTCGCCGGACAGGGGCCACTGAACACTGAAGCTTTCTTT. Its translation is CASSFAGQGPLNTEAFF.